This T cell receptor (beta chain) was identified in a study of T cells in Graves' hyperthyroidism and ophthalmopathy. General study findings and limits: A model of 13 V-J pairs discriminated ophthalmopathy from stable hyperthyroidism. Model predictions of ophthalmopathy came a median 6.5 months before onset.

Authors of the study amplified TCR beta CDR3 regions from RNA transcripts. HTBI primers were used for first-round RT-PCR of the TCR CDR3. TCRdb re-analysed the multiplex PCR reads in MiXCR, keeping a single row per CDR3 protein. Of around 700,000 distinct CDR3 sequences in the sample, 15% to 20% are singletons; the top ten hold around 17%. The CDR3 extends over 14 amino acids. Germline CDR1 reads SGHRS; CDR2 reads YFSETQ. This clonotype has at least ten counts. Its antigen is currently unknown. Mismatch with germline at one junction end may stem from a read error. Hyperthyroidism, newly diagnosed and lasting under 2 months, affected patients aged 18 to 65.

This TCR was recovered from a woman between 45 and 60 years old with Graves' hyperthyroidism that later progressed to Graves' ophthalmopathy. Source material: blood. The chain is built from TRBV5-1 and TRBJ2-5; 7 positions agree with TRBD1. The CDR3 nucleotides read TGTGCCAGCAGTTTGGGACAGAGCCAAGAGACCCAGTACTTC. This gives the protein CASSLGQSQETQYF.